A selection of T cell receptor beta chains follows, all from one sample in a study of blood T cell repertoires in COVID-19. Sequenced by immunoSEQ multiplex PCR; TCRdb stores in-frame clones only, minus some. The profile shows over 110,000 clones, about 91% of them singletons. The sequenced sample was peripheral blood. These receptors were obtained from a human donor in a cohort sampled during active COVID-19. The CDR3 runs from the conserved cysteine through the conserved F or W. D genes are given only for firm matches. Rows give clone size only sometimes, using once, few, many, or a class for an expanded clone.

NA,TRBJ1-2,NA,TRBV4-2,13,CASTGDIYYGYTF,TGTGCCAGCACTGGGGACATCTACTATGGCTACACCTTC
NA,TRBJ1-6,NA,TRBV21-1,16,CASSRSGTVYNSPLHF,TGTGCCAGCAGTAGATCCGGGACAGTTTATAATTCACCCCTCCACTTT
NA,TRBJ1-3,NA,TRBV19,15,CASSRTASSGNTIYF,TGTGCCAGTAGTAGGACAGCCAGCTCTGGAAACACCATATATTTT
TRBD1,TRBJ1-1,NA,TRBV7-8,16,CASSSGTGGMNTEAFF,TGTGCCAGCAGCTCAGGGACAGGGGGCATGAACACTGAAGCTTTCTTT
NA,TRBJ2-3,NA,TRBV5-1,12,CASYEGTDTQYF,TGCGCCAGCTATGAGGGCACAGATACGCAGTATTTT
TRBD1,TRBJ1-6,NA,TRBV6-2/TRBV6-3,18,CASSYELGTGPNNSPLHF,TGTGCCAGCAGTTACGAGTTAGGGACAGGTCCGAACAATTCACCCCTCCACTTT
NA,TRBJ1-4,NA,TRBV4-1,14,CASMRGEGYEKLFF,TGCGCCAGCATGCGGGGGGAAGGTTATGAAAAACTGTTTTTT
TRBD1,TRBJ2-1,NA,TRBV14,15,CASSRPGTVYNEQFF,TGTGCCAGCAGCCGTCCCGGGACAGTTTACAATGAGCAGTTCTTC
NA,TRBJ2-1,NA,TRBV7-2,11,CASTPDNEQFF,TGTGCCAGCACCCCAGACAATGAGCAGTTCTTC
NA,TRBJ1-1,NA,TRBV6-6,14,CASSSQDRYTEAFF,TGTGCCAGCAGTAGTCAAGACAGGTACACTGAAGCTTTCTTT
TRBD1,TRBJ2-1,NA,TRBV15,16,CATSRGTGPRGNEQFF,TGTGCCACCAGCAGAGGGACAGGGCCAAGGGGCAATGAGCAGTTCTTC
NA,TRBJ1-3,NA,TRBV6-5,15,CASSRRESSGNTIYF,TGTGCCAGCAGTCGACGGGAAAGCTCTGGAAACACCATATATTTT
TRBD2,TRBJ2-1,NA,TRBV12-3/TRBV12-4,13,CASSGLATDEQFF,TGTGCCAGCTCGGGACTAGCTACAGATGAGCAGTTCTTC
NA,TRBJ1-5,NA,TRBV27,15,CASSLDRQGNQPQHF,TGTGCCAGCAGTTTAGACAGGCAGGGCAATCAGCCCCAGCATTTT
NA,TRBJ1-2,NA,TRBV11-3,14,CASSLGRRGRGYTF,TGTGCCAGCAGCTTAGGTCGCAGGGGAAGGGGCTACACCTTC
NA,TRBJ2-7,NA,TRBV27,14,CASSGSGGWYEQYF,TGTGCCAGCAGTGGATCAGGAGGTTGGTACGAGCAGTACTTC
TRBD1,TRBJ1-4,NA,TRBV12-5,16,CASGLGRGQGDEKLFF,TGTGCTAGTGGTTTGGGTCGGGGGCAGGGGGATGAAAAACTGTTTTTT
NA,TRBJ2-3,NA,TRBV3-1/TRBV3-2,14,CASSSTASTDTQYF,TGTGCCAGCAGCTCGACAGCTAGCACAGATACGCAGTATTTT
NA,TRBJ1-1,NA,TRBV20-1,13,CSARGQPNTEAFF,TGCAGTGCTCGTGGACAGCCGAACACTGAAGCTTTCTTT
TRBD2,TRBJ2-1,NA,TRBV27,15,CASSLGGSGVNEQFF,TGTGCCAGCAGCCTAGGGGGTAGCGGGGTCAATGAGCAGTTCTTC
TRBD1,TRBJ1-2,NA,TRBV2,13,CASKGRGLYGYTF,TGTGCCAGCAAGGGCAGGGGGTTATATGGCTACACCTTC
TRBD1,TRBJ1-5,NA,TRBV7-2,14,CASSSRQGDQPQHF,TGTGCCAGCAGCTCACGACAGGGAGATCAGCCCCAGCATTTT
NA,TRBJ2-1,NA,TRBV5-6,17,CASSLAVGASAYNEQFF,TGTGCCAGCAGCTTGGCCGTCGGGGCTAGCGCATACAATGAGCAGTTCTTC
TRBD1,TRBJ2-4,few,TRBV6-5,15,CASRAPGQGANIQYF,TGTGCCAGCAGAGCACCGGGACAGGGGGCGAACATTCAGTACTTC
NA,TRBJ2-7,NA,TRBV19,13,CASSQQVSYEQYF,TGTGCCAGTAGTCAACAGGTTTCCTACGAGCAGTACTTC
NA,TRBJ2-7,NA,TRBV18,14,CASSPLARDNEQYF,TGTGCCAGCTCACCACTGGCCAGGGATAACGAGCAGTACTTC
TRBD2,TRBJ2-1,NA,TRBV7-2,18,CASSPSASGAKIYNEQFF,TGTGCCAGCAGCCCCTCGGCTAGCGGGGCCAAGATCTACAATGAGCAGTTCTTC
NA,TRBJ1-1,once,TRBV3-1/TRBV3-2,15,CASSQDHLDSTEAFF,TGTGCCAGCAGCCAAGATCATCTAGACAGCACTGAAGCTTTCTTT
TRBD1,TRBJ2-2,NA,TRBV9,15,CASSATGEFAGELFF,TGTGCCAGCAGCGCGACAGGGGAATTTGCCGGGGAGCTGTTTTTT
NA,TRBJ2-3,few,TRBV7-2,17,CASSPRAGRGRTDTQYF,TGTGCCAGCAGCCCCCGAGCGGGGCGGGGGCGCACAGATACGCAGTATTTT
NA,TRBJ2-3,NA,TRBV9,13,CASTGGDLDTQYF,TGTGCCAGCACCGGGGGAGACCTAGATACGCAGTATTTT
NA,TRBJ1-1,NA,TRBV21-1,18,CASSKDSRDRGQGTEAFF,TGTGCCAGCAGCAAAGATTCGCGGGACAGGGGGCAAGGCACTGAAGCTTTCTTT
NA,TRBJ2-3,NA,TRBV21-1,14,CASSSREPVDTQYF,TGTGCCAGCAGCAGCCGGGAGCCAGTGGATACGCAGTATTTT
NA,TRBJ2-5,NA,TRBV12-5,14,CASGSGQGGETQYF,TGTGCTAGTGGTTCAGGACAGGGAGGGGAGACCCAGTACTTC
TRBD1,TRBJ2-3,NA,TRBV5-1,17,CASSVPTGTGATDTQYF,TGCGCCAGCAGCGTGCCCACCGGGACAGGGGCCACAGATACGCAGTATTTT
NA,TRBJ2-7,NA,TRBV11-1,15,CASSSFRVRLYEQYF,TGTGCCAGCAGCTCCTTCAGGGTGAGACTCTACGAGCAGTACTTC
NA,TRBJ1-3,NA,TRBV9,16,CASSASPRVGVNTIYF,TGTGCCAGCAGCGCCTCACCGCGCGTAGGGGTAAACACCATATATTTT
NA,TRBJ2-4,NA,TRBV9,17,CASSNPQGEGAKNIQYF,TGTGCCAGCAGCAACCCACAGGGTGAGGGGGCCAAAAACATTCAGTACTTC
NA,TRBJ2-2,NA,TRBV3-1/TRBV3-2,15,CASSPGGQLTGELFF,TGTGCCAGCAGCCCAGGGGGGCAACTCACCGGGGAGCTGTTTTTT
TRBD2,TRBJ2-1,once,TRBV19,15,CASSKTSGGYNEQFF,TGTGCCAGTAGTAAGACTAGCGGGGGTTACAATGAGCAGTTCTTC
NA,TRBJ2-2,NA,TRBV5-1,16,CASSSRGEANTGELFF,TGCGCCAGCAGCTCCCGGGGAGAGGCTAACACCGGGGAGCTGTTTTTT
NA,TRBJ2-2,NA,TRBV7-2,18,CASSLARGLSSYTGELFF,TGTGCCAGCAGCTTAGCGCGGGGCCTTTCCTCTTACACCGGGGAGCTGTTTTTT
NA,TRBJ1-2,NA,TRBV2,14,CASSEAGRAYGYTF,TGTGCCAGCAGTGAAGCGGGCCGCGCGTATGGCTACACCTTC
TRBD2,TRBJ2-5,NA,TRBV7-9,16,CASSPPPGLAVGTQYF,TGTGCCAGCAGCCCCCCCCCGGGACTAGCAGTCGGGACCCAGTACTTC
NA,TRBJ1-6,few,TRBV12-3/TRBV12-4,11,CASQGGSPLHF,TGTGCCAGTCAGGGAGGATCACCCCTCCACTTT
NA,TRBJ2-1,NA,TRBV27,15,CASSSSTSGRNEQFF,TGTGCCAGCAGTTCATCCACCTCGGGGAGGAATGAGCAGTTCTTC
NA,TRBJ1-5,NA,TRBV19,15,CASSIQGSNNQPQHF,TGTGCCAGTAGTATCCAGGGATCCAACAATCAGCCCCAGCATTTT
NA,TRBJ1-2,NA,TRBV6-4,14,CASSGLGIQYGYTF,TGTGCCAGCAGTGGCCTCGGGATTCAATATGGCTACACCTTC